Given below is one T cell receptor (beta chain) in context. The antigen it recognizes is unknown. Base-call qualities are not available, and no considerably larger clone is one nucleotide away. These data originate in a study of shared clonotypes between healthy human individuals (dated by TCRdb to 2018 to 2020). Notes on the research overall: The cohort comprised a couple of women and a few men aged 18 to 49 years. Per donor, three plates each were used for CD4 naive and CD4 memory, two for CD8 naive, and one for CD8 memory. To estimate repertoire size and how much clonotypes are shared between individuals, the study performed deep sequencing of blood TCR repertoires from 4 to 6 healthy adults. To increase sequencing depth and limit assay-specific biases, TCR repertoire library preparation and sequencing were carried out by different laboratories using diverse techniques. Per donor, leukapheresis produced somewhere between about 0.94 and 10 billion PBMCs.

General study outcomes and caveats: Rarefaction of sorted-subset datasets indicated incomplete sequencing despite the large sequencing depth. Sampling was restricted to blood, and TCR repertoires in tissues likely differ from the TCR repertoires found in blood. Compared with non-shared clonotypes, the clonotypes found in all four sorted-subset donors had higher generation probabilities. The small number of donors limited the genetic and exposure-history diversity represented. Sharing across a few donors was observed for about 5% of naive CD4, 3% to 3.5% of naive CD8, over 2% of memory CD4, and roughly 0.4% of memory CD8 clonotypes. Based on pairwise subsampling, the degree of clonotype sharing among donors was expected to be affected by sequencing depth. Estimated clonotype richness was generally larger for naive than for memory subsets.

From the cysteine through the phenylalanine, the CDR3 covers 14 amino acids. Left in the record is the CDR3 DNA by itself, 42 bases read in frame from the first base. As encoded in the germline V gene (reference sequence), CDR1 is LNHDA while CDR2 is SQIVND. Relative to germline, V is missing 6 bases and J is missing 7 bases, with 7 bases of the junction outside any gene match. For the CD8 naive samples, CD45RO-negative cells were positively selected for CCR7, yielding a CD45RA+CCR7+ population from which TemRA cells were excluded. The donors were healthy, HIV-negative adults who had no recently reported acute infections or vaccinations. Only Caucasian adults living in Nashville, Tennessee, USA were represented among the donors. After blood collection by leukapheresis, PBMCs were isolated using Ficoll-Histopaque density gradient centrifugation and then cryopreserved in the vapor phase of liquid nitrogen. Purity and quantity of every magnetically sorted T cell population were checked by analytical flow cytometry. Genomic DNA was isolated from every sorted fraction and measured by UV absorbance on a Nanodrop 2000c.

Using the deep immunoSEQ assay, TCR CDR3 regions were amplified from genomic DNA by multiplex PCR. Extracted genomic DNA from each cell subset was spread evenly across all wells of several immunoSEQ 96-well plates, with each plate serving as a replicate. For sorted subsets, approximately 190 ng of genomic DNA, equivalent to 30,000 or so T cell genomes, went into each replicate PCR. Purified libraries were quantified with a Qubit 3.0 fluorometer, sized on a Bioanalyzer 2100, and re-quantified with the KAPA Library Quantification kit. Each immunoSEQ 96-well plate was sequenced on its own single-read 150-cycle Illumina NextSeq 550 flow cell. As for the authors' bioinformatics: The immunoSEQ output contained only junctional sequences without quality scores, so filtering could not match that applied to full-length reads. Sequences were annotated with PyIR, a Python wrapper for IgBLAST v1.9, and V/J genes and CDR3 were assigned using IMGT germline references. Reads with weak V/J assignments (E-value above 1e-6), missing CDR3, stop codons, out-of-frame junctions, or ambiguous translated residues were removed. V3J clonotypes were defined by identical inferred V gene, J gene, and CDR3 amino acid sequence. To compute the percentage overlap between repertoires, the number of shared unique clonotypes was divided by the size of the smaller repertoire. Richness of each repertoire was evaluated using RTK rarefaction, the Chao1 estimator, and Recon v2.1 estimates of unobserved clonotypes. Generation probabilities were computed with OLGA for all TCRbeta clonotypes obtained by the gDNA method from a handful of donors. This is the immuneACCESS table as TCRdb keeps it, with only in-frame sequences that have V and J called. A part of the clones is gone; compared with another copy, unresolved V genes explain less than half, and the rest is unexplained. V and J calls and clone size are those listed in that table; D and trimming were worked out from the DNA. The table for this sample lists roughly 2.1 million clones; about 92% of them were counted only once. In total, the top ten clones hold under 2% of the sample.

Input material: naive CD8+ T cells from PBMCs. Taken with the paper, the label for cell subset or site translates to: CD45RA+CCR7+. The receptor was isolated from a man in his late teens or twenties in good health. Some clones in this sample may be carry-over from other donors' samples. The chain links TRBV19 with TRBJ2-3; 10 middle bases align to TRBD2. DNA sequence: TGTGCCAGTAGCACTAGCGGGATGGGACATACGCAGTATTTT. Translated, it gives CASSTSGMGHTQYF.